This T cell receptor beta chain is from a study of regulatory T cells in long-lasting Graves disease. General study findings and limits: Public clonotype sharing was higher in persistent than newly diagnosed patients. Thyroid tissue went unexamined; only peripheral blood was analyzed.

Time point noted: persistent/refractory GD, antithyroid drugs over 5 years with positive TRAb. Isolated PBMC RNA provided the starting material for the TCR library. V shed 10 bases and J shed 6 bases, with 9 bases lying between them. CDR3 length: 10 residues. Germline CDR1 is LNHDA and CDR2 is SQIVND (reference sequence). Arm-PCR of CDR3 regions and iRepertoire HTBI primers were used to build TCR beta libraries. One entry per CDR3 protein results from TCRdb running MiXCR on the multiplex PCR reads. This table holds roughly 500,000 distinct CDR3 sequences, more than 20% found once. Concerning this clonotype itself: Its antigen is as yet unknown.

The sequencing used peripheral blood mononuclear cells (PBMCs), collected when the disease was refractory, from a patient treated with antithyroid drugs. J is TRBJ1-1 and V is TRBV19, with D tentatively TRBD1 (6 bases). The sequence came from a female donor with Graves disease. In nucleotides, the CDR3 is TGTGCCACCGGGGGCGCTGAAGCTTTCTTT. Encoded protein: CATGGAEAFF.